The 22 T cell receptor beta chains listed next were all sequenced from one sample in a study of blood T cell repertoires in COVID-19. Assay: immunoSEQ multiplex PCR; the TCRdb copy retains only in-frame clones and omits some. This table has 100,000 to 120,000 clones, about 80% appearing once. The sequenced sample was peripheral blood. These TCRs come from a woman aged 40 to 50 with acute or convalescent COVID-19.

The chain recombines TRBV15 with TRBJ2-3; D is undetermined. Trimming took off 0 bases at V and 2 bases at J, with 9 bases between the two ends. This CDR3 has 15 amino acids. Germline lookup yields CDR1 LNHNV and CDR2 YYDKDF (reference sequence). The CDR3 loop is CATSRDGRFTDTQYF. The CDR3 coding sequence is TGTGCCACCAGCAGAGATGGCAGGTTCACAGATACGCAGTATTTT.

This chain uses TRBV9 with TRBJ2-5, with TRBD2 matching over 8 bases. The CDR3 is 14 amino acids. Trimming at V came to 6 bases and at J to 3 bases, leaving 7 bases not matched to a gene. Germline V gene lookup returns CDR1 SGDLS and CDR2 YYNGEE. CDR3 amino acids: CASTQGTSKETQYF. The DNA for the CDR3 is TGTGCCAGCACCCAGGGGACTAGTAAAGAGACCCAGTACTTC.

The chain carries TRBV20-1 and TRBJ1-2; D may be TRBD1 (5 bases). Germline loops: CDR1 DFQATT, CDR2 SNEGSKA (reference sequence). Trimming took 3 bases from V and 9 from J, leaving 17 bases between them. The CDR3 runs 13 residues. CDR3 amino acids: CSASHPGDASYTF. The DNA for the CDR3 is TGCAGTGCTAGTCACCCGGGGGATGCGAGCTACACCTTC.

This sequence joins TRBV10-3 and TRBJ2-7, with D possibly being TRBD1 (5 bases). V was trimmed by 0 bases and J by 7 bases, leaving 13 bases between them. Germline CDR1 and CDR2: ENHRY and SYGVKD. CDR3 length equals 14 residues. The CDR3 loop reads CAISESISQGEQYF. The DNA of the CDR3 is TGTGCCATCAGTGAGTCGATATCCCAGGGAGAGCAGTACTTC.

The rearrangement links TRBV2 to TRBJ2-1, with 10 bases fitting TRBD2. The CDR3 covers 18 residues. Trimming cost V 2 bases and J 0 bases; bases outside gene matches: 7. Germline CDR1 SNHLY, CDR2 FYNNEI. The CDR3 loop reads CASSEPISGGVSYNEQFF. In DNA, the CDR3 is TGTGCCAGCAGTGAACCTATAAGCGGGGGGGTCTCCTACAATGAGCAGTTCTTC. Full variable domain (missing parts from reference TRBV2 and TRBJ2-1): EPEVTQTPSHQVTQMGQEVILRCVPISNHLYFYWYRQILGQKVEFLVSFYNNEISEKSEIFDDQFSVERPDGSNFTLKIRSTKLEDSAMYFCASSEPISGGVSYNEQFFGPGTRLTVL.

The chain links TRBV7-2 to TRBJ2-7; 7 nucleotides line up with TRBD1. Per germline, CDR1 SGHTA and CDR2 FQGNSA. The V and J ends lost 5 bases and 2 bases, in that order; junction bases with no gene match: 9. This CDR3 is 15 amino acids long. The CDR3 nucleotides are TGTGCCAGCAGCCCCTATTCGGGACAGCCCTACGAGCAGTACTTC. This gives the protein CASSPYSGQPYEQYF.

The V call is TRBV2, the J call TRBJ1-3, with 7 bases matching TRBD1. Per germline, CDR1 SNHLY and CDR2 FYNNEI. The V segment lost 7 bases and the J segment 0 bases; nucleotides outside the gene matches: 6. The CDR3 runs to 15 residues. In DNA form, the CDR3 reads TGTGCCAGCAAGGCCGACAGGGACTCTGGAAACACCATATATTTT. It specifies CASKADRDSGNTIYF.

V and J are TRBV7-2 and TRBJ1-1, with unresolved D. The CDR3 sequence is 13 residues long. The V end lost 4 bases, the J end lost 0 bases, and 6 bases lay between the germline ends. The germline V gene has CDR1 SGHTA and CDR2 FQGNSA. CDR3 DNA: TGTGCCAGCAGCTCGGGAGTGAACACTGAAGCTTTCTTT. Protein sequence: CASSSGVNTEAFF. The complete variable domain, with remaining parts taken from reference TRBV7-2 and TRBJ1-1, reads GAGVSQSPSNKVTEKGKDVELRCDPISGHTALYWYRQSLGQGLEFLIYFQGNSAPDKSGLPSDRFSAERTGGSVSTLTIQRTQQEDSAVYLCASSSGVNTEAFFGQGTRLTVV.

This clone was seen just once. The CDR3 sequence is CASSEVGGHEQYF. The CDR3, as DNA: TGTGCCAGCAGTGAAGTCGGGGGGCACGAGCAGTACTTC. V is TRBV6-1 and J is TRBJ2-7; possible D gene TRBD2, 7 bases. Between the trimmed V and J ends, which lost 1 base and 5 bases, there was a span of 9 bases. The V gene's germline CDR1 is MNHNS and CDR2 SASEGT. The CDR3 covers 13 residues.

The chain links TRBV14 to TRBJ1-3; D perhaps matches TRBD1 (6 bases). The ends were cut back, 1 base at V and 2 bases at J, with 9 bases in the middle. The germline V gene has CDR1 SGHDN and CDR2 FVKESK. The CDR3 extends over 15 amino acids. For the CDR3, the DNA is TGTGCCAGCAGCCAAGTAGGGGGTCCTGGAAACACCATATATTTT. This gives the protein CASSQVGGPGNTIYF.

The CDR3 protein is CASSSGTSGGAAFETQYF. The DNA for the CDR3 is TGTGCCAGCAGCTCAGGGACTAGCGGGGGGGCCGCTTTTGAGACCCAGTACTTC. J is TRBJ2-5 and V is TRBV7-2, with TRBD2 identical over 16 bases. Germline V gene data show CDR1 as SGHTA and CDR2 as FQGNSA. With 4 bases clipped from V and 5 bases from J, the junction kept 10 bases outside the gene matches. The CDR3 runs to 18 residues.

The CDR3 protein is CASSDERGNTEAFF. The CDR3 region has the DNA TGTGCCAGCAGTGACGAACGAGGGAACACTGAAGCTTTCTTT. J is TRBJ1-1 and V is TRBV2; no firm D call. The CDR3 has 14 amino acids. Looked up from germline, CDR1 is SNHLY and CDR2 is FYNNEI. Trimming shortened V by 3 bases and J by 1 base, and 9 bases separated the two germline ends.

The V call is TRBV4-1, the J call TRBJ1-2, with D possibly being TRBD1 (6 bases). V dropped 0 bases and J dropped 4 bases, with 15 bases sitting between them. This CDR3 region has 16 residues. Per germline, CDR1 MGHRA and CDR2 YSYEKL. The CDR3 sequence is CASSQEAGGQIYGYTF. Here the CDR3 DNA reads TGCGCCAGCAGCCAAGAGGCGGGGGGGCAAATCTATGGCTACACCTTC.

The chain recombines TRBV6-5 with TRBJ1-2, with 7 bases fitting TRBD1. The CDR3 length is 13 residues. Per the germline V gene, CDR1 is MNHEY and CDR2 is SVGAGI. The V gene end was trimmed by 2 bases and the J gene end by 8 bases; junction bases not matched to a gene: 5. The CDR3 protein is CASSYPGQSGYTF. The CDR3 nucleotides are TGTGCCAGCAGTTACCCGGGACAGTCCGGCTACACCTTC.

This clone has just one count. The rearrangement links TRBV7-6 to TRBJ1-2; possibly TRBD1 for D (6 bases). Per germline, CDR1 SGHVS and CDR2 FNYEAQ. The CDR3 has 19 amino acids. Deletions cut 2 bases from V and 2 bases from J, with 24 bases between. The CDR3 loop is CASSLFHSQDPTGNYGYTF. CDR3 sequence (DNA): TGTGCCAGCAGCTTATTCCACAGTCAGGACCCCACAGGGAACTATGGCTACACCTTC.

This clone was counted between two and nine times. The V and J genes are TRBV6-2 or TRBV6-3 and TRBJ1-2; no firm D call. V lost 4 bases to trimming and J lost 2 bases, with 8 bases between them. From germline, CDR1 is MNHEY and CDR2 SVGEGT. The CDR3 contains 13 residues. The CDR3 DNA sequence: TGTGCCAGCAGTTTAGCGCAGAACTATGGCTACACCTTC. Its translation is CASSLAQNYGYTF.

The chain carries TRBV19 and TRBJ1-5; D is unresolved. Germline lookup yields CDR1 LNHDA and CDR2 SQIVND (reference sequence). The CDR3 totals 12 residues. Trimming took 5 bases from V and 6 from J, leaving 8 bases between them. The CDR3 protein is CASSLAGQPQHF. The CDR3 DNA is TGTGCCAGTAGTCTGGCGGGTCAGCCCCAGCATTTT.

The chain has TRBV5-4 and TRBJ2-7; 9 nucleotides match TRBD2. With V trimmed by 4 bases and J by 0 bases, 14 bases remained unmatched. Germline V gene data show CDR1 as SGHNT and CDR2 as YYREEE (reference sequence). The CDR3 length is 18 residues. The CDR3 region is CASSAGTSTGMSSYEQYF. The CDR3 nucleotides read TGTGCCAGCAGCGCTGGGACTAGCACGGGGATGAGCTCCTACGAGCAGTACTTC.

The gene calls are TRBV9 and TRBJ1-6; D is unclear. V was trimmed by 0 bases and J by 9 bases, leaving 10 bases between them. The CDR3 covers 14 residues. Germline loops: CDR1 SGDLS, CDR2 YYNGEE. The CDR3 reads CASSVAPSGSPLHF. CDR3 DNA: TGTGCCAGCAGCGTAGCTCCTAGCGGTTCACCCCTCCACTTT.

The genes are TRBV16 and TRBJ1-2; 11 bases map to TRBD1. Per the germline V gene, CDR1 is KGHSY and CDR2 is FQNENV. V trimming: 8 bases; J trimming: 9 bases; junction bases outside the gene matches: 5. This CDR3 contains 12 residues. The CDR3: CASWGQGVRYTF. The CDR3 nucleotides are TGTGCCAGCTGGGGACAGGGGGTTCGCTACACCTTC.

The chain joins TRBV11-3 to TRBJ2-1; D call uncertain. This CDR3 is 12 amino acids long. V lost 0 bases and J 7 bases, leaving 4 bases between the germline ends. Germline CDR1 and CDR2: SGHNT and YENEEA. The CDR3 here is CASSLDRNEQFF. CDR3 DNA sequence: TGTGCCAGCAGCTTAGATAGAAATGAGCAGTTCTTC. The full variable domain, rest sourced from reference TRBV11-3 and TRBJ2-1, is EAGVVQSPRYKIIEKKQPVAFWCNPISGHNTLYWYLQNLGQGPELLIRYENEEAVDDSQLPKDRFSAERLKGVDSTLKIQPAELGDSAVYLCASSLDRNEQFFGPGTRLTVL.

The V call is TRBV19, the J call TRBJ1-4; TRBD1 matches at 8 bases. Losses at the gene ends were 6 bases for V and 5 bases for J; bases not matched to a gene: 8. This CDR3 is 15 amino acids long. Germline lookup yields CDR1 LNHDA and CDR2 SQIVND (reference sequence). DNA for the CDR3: TGTGCCAGTAGACCGGACAGGGTCTCCAATGAAAAACTGTTTTTT. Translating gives CASRPDRVSNEKLFF.